This entry features one T cell receptor beta chain sequence. Only in-frame clones appear in the TCRdb table, and some are missing; sequencing was by immunoSEQ multiplex PCR. Of about 190,000 clones listed, roughly nine tenths were seen once; the top ten hold around 1.1%. This sample is part of a study of blood T cell repertoires in COVID-19. The CDR3 totals 15 residues. Looked up from germline, CDR1 is MNHNY and CDR2 is SVGAGI (reference sequence). The V end was cut by 5 bases, the J end by 1 base, with 12 bases between. V is TRBV6-6 and J is TRBJ1-5; D is unclear. This TCR derives from a man younger than 40 with acute or convalescent COVID-19. Sequencing was done on a sample of peripheral blood. CDR3: CASSPAGGSNQPQHF. The DNA of the CDR3 is TGTGCCAGCAGTCCCGCGGGTGGGAGCAATCAGCCCCAGCATTTT.